The clone carrying this T cell receptor (beta chain) has more than one count but fewer than ten. This specimen belongs to a study of CD8 T cells in ankylosing spondylitis. With 3 bases clipped from V and 3 bases from J, the junction kept 7 bases outside the gene matches. This CDR3 is 15 amino acids long. The germline gives CDR1 LGHNA, CDR2 YNFKEQ. TCRdb independently ran MiXCR on the 5' RACE reads; one entry per CDR3 protein. The sample includes about 160,000 distinct CDR3 sequences, under 55% of them seen just once. Sequenced input: synovial fluid, either unsorted or a sorted T cell fraction (not recorded which). This chain joins TRBV4-2 and TRBJ2-7, with 8 positions matching TRBD1. This sequence was found in a male donor with ankylosing spondylitis. The CDR3 nucleotides are TGTGCCAGCAGCCAGCAGGGGGCGGATGACTACGAGCAGTACTTC. It specifies CASSQQGADDYEQYF.